The 28 T cell receptor beta chains in this list originate from one sample, sequenced in a study of PD-L1 blockade in urothelial cancer (dated by TCRdb to about 2017). Library preparation was by the immunoSEQ multiplex PCR assay. TCRdb provides this immuneACCESS table in a form limited to in-frame rearrangements. Some clones are lacking; in checked studies, under half of them reflect an unresolved V gene, and why the rest are absent is not known. The sample contains some 100,000 clones, about nine tenths of them found a single time. The ten largest clones add up to just over 0.9% of the sample. Here the sequenced sample was PBMCs, taken around atezolizumab (anti-PD-L1) treatment. The receptors shown here come from an elderly woman with urothelial cancer.

The chain has TRBV6-6 and TRBJ2-2; D may be TRBD2 (5 bases). Trimming stripped 0 bases from V and 0 bases from J, with 8 bases between. The CDR3 is 16 amino acids. Germline CDR1 MNHNY, CDR2 SVGAGI (reference sequence). The CDR3 region is CASSYSTGSNTGELFF. The CDR3, as DNA: TGTGCCAGCAGTTACTCGACGGGATCGAACACCGGGGAGCTGTTTTTT.

The V call is TRBV15, the J call TRBJ1-1; 7 nucleotides align to TRBD1. CDR1 and CDR2 (germline): LNHNV, YYDKDF (reference sequence). This CDR3 has 15 amino acids. V shed 3 bases, J shed 0 bases, and the junction held 4 bases outside the gene matches. The CDR3 DNA sequence: TGTGCCACCAGCAGTAAGGGGGCTTTGAACACTGAAGCTTTCTTT. Translating it yields CATSSKGALNTEAFF.

V is TRBV11-2 and J is TRBJ2-1; 10 bases match TRBD2. This CDR3 region has 17 residues. Germline loops: CDR1 SGHAT, CDR2 FQNNGV. V trimming: 6 bases; J trimming: 7 bases; junction bases outside the gene matches: 15. The CDR3, as DNA: TGTGCCAGCAGTTTCCTTTCTAGCGGGAGTGGTCTGAATGAGCAGTTCTTC. This gives the protein CASSFLSSGSGLNEQFF.

The rearrangement uses TRBV15 and TRBJ1-1; 12 nucleotides line up with TRBD1. Losses at the gene ends were 6 bases for V and 2 bases for J; bases not matched to a gene: 4. Germline loops: CDR1 LNHNV, CDR2 YYDKDF (reference sequence). This CDR3 is 15 amino acids long. CDR3 sequence: CATRPGQGANTEAFF. The CDR3 DNA reads TGTGCCACCAGACCGGGACAGGGGGCTAACACTGAAGCTTTCTTT.

CDR3 DNA sequence: TGTGCCAGTCTGGACAGCCTTAATGAAAAACTGTTTTTT. Residues: CASLDSLNEKLFF. The chain carries TRBV28 and TRBJ1-4; D may be TRBD1 (6 bases). This CDR3 is 13 amino acids long. CDR1 MDHEN and CDR2 SYDVKM come from the germline V gene. V was pared by 9 bases and J by 4 bases, with 12 bases between.

This chain links TRBV6-1 with TRBJ1-5, with no clear D. The CDR3 length is 15 residues. CDR1 and CDR2 from the germline V gene are MNHNS and SASEGT. Trimming removed 1 base from V and 3 bases from J, with 10 bases in between. The DNA of the CDR3 is TGTGCCAGCAGTGAAGGAAACAGCCTCAATCAGCCCCAGCATTTT. It is translated as CASSEGNSLNQPQHF.

The V call is TRBV9, the J call TRBJ2-5; TRBD2 matches at 13 bases. With 5 bases clipped from V and 5 bases from J, the junction kept 9 bases outside the gene matches. Looked up from germline, CDR1 is SGDLS and CDR2 is YYNGEE. The CDR3 is 16 residues long. Written as DNA, the CDR3 is TGTGCCAGCAGTGCTACTAGCGGGAGGGCCGGGGAGACCCAGTACTTC. Amino acids: CASSATSGRAGETQYF.

This chain uses TRBV9 with TRBJ2-2, with D unclear. Germline V CDR1 and CDR2: SGDLS, YYNGEE. CDR3 length: 16 residues. Trimming removed 0 bases at V and 0 bases at J, with 9 bases between. The CDR3 sequence: CASSVAAGPNTGELFF. DNA for the CDR3: TGTGCCAGCAGCGTAGCGGCAGGTCCGAACACCGGGGAGCTGTTTTTT.

V usage is TRBV9 and J usage is TRBJ2-2; 15 nucleotides line up with TRBD2. CDR1 SGDLS and CDR2 YYNGEE come from the germline V gene. The CDR3 is 19 amino acids. With V trimmed by 0 bases and J by 4 bases, 7 bases remained unmatched. The CDR3 DNA follows: TGTGCCAGCAGCGTAGAGACCAGGACTAGCGGGAGGGGCACCGGGGAGCTGTTTTTT. This gives the protein CASSVETRTSGRGTGELFF.

Comments on this clone: Within the sample, other DNA sequences also encode this same CDR3. The chain joins TRBV19 to TRBJ2-7, with 7 positions matching TRBD2. J was trimmed by 1 base and V by 4 bases; bases with no gene match: 4. Germline V gene sequence: CDR1 LNHDA, CDR2 SQIVND (reference sequence). The CDR3 is 14 residues long. In DNA, the CDR3 is TGTGCCAGTAGTACTAATAGCGGGTCCTACGAGCAGTACTTC. This translates into CASSTNSGSYEQYF.

The chain joins TRBV15 to TRBJ2-4; TRBD2 matches 7 bases. This CDR3 comprises 15 residues. Trimming took 3 bases from V and 8 from J; bases not matched to a gene: 10. Germline CDR1 reads LNHNV; CDR2 reads YYDKDF (reference sequence). Here the CDR3 reads CATSRRRGSGDIQYF. The CDR3, as DNA: TGTGCCACCAGCAGGAGGAGGGGCAGCGGGGACATTCAGTACTTC.

This sequence joins TRBV5-4 and TRBJ1-2, with 7 positions matching TRBD1. Trimming took 0 bases from V and 8 from J; bases not matched to a gene: 13. This CDR3 comprises 16 residues. Looked up from germline, CDR1 is SGHNT and CDR2 is YYREEE (reference sequence). CDR3 sequence (DNA): TGTGCCAGCAGCTTGGAGGGGGCCAGGGGGTTAGAGGGCTACACCTTC. It translates to CASSLEGARGLEGYTF.

About this clone: Other nucleotide sequences from this sample produce the same CDR3. The chain has TRBV18 and TRBJ1-5; D is possibly TRBD1 (5 bases). The CDR3 runs 14 residues. Germline CDR1 is KGHSH and CDR2 is LQKENI. V was pared by 3 bases and J by 4 bases, with 10 bases between. The CDR3 coding sequence is TGTGCCAGCTCACCGACAGACTCAAATCAGCCCCAGCATTTT. This gives the protein CASSPTDSNQPQHF.

The V call is TRBV18, the J call TRBJ1-1; 10 positions match TRBD1. This CDR3 spans 15 amino acids. Germline V lookup: CDR1 KGHSH, CDR2 LQKENI. V lost 4 bases, J lost 1 base, and 3 bases stayed unmatched. CDR3 region: CASSQGTGENTEAFF. CDR3 in DNA: TGTGCCAGCTCACAAGGGACAGGGGAGAACACTGAAGCTTTCTTT.

The count of this clone is one. The rearrangement joins TRBV6-1 to TRBJ1-5, with D tentatively TRBD1 (5 bases). CDR3 length equals 15 residues. V shed 0 bases and J shed 3 bases, with 9 bases lying between them. Germline CDR1 is MNHNS and CDR2 is SASEGT. The CDR3 reads CASSEAGGDNQPQHF. Written as DNA, the CDR3 is TGTGCCAGCAGTGAAGCAGGAGGGGACAATCAGCCCCAGCATTTT.

The DNA for the CDR3 is TGTGCCAGCATCAGGGATTCTAACTATGGCTACACCTTC. It translates to CASIRDSNYGYTF. This chain joins TRBV6-1 and TRBJ1-2; D possibly corresponds to TRBD1 (5 bases). V dropped 7 bases and J dropped 0 bases, with 9 bases sitting between them. The germline gives CDR1 MNHNS, CDR2 SASEGT. This CDR3 comprises 13 residues.

The CDR3 here is CASREETQYF. The CDR3 nucleotides read TGTGCCAGCAGGGAGGAGACCCAGTACTTC. The chain has TRBV6-1 and TRBJ2-5; D call uncertain. The germline V and J ends were trimmed by 6 bases and 5 bases, with 4 bases remaining between them. The CDR3 loop spans 10 amino acids. Germline lookup yields CDR1 MNHNS and CDR2 SASEGT.

This chain joins TRBV4-2 and TRBJ2-1; D is unclear. V shed 0 bases and J shed 1 base, with 13 bases lying between them. Per germline, CDR1 LGHNA and CDR2 YNFKEQ. The CDR3 runs to 17 residues. This CDR3 is CASSQDSGQPSYNEQFF. Here the CDR3 DNA reads TGTGCCAGCAGCCAAGATTCAGGCCAGCCTTCCTACAATGAGCAGTTCTTC.

The chain joins TRBV7-2 to TRBJ2-7; 8 nucleotides line up with TRBD2. The germline gives CDR1 SGHTA, CDR2 FQGNSA. The V segment lost 5 bases and the J segment 4 bases; nucleotides outside the gene matches: 10. This CDR3 has 15 amino acids. CDR3 sequence reads: CASSTQIAGPYEQYF. DNA of the CDR3: TGTGCCAGCAGCACCCAGATAGCGGGACCTTACGAGCAGTACTTC.

The chain recombines TRBV5-4 with TRBJ1-1; D ambiguous. The CDR3 is 13 amino acids. Germline CDR1 reads SGHNT; CDR2 reads YYREEE (reference sequence). V was cut by 3 bases and J by 11 bases, with 17 bases left in between. The DNA for the CDR3 is TGTGCCAGCAGCTCCCCCCCAGAAGTTAACGCTTTCTTT. It is translated as CASSSPPEVNAFF.

This chain uses TRBV9 with TRBJ2-1; D is perhaps TRBD2 (5 bases). V was cut by 1 base and J by 8 bases, with 22 bases left in between. The germline gives CDR1 SGDLS, CDR2 YYNGEE. This CDR3 is 17 amino acids long. CDR3 residues: CASSVHFPDSLLHEQFF. DNA for the CDR3: TGTGCCAGCAGCGTACACTTCCCGGACTCCCTTCTCCATGAGCAGTTCTTC.

The chain combines TRBV11-2 with TRBJ2-3, with D possibly TRBD2 on 6 matching bases. Germline V lookup: CDR1 SGHAT, CDR2 FQNNGV. V lost 2 bases to trimming and J lost 4 bases, with 13 bases between them. The CDR3 has 15 residues. This chain's CDR3 is CASSLMYGEADTQYF. The DNA of the CDR3 is TGTGCCAGCAGCTTAATGTACGGGGAGGCAGATACGCAGTATTTT.

The chain combines TRBV9 with TRBJ2-7; 9 nucleotides match TRBD1. After removal of 4 bases from V and 2 bases from J, the junction contained 4 bases not matched to a gene. CDR1 is SGDLS, CDR2 YYNGEE, per germline. The CDR3 sequence is 14 residues long. This CDR3 reads CASSPRQGAYEQYF. CDR3 nucleotide sequence: TGTGCCAGCAGCCCGAGACAGGGGGCCTACGAGCAGTACTTC.

The sample holds one count of this clone. The V and J genes are TRBV18 and TRBJ1-1, with D perhaps matching TRBD1 (6 bases). Germline V lookup: CDR1 KGHSH, CDR2 LQKENI. The ends were cut back, 3 bases at V and 7 bases at J, with 15 bases in the middle. The CDR3 consists of 14 residues. The CDR3 region has the DNA TGTGCCAGCTCACCTAAGACAGGACCTGTTGAAGCTTTCTTT. The encoded protein is CASSPKTGPVEAFF.

The CDR3 region is CASSSDRRNTEAFF. In DNA, the CDR3 is TGTGCCAGCAGCTCGGACAGGAGGAACACTGAAGCTTTCTTT. V usage is TRBV7-3 and J usage is TRBJ1-1; 7 nucleotides line up with TRBD1. The V gene's germline CDR1 is SGHTA and CDR2 FQGTGA. The V gene end was trimmed by 4 bases and the J gene end by 1 base; junction bases not matched to a gene: 3. This CDR3 has 14 amino acids.

The CDR3 sequence is CAWAGQETQYF. CDR3 in DNA: TGTGCCTGGGCAGGGCAAGAGACCCAGTACTTC. This chain uses TRBV30 with TRBJ2-5; D perhaps matches TRBD1 (5 bases). V lost 5 bases and J lost 2, with 6 bases in between. Germline assignment: CDR1 GTSNPN and CDR2 SVGIG (reference sequence). This CDR3 spans 11 amino acids.

The chain employs TRBV28 and TRBJ2-7; D ambiguous. Germline V gene lookup returns CDR1 MDHEN and CDR2 SYDVKM. Between the trimmed V and J ends, which lost 4 bases and 5 bases, there was a span of 6 bases. This CDR3 spans 11 amino acids. CDR3 DNA sequence: TGTGCCAGCAGTTCGATAGACGAGCAGTACTTC. It codes for CASSSIDEQYF. The full variable domain, completed using reference TRBV28 and TRBJ2-7, is DVKVTQSSRYLVKRTGEKVFLECVQDMDHENMFWYRQDPGLGLRLIYFSYDVKMKEKGDIPEGYSVSREKKERFSLILESASTNQTSMYLCASSSIDEQYFGPGTRLTVT.

The V call is TRBV28, the J call TRBJ2-6, with unresolved D. The germline CDR1 and CDR2 sequences are MDHEN and SYDVKM. CDR3 size: 12 residues. V was clipped by 5 bases and J by 3 bases, with 2 bases between them. Written as DNA, the CDR3 is TGTGCCAGCAGTCTTGGGGCCAACGTCCTGACTTTC. It is translated as CASSLGANVLTF.